The sequence of this T cell receptor beta chain was determined in a study of OX40 agonist ivuxolimab in advanced cancers. The overall study: People in dose escalation had one of these cancers: hepatocellular carcinoma, melanoma, renal cell or head and neck cancer. Study-wide results and caveats: Low normalized T-cell clonal expansion was also seen in some nonresponders.

As to this clone: Its antigen is unknown.

Trimming cost V 5 bases and J 7 bases; bases outside gene matches: 12. The CDR3 totals 16 residues. Assay: immunoSEQ multiplex PCR; the TCRdb copy retains only in-frame clones and omits some. The table records around 94,000 clones, around 91% of them present only once. The sample here was CD4+ or CD8+ T cells sorted from blood, taken in a trial of the OX40 agonist ivuxolimab. The clonotype originates from an adult with an advanced solid tumor such as melanoma, head and neck, liver or kidney cancer. This rearrangement joins TRBV23-1 to TRBJ2-3, with 10 nucleotides matching TRBD1. TRBV23-1 is known as an ORF, though its function is uncertain. The CDR3 protein is CASSSEPGQGRNTQYF. The CDR3 DNA is TGCGCCAGCAGTTCCGAGCCGGGACAGGGGCGGAATACGCAGTATTTT.